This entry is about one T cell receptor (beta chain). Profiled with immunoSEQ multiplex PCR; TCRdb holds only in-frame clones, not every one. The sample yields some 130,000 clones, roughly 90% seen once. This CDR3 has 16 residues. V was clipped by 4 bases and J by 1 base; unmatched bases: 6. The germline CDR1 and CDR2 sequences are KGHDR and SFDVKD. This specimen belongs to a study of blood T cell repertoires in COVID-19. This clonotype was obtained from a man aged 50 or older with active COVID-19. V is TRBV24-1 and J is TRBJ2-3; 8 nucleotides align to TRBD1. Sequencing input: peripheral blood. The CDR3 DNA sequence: TGTGCCACCAGTGACCCCACGGGACAGGGCACAGATACGCAGTATTTT. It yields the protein CATSDPTGQGTDTQYF.